The rows below give T cell receptor beta chains drawn from one sample of a study of PD-1 blockade in classical Hodgkin lymphoma. The protocol was immunoSEQ multiplex PCR, while the TCRdb copy is restricted to in-frame clones and leaves out a portion. This table holds tens of thousands of clones, approximately 91% found once. Sequenced input: peripheral blood mononuclear cells (PBMCs). The receptor set was obtained from a human donor with classical Hodgkin lymphoma. The CDR3 runs from the conserved cysteine through the conserved F or W. Fields, in order: V gene, J gene, D gene, CDR3 protein. A D gene is named only where the DNA matches it firmly.

TRBV11-2	TRBJ2-1	NA	CASSLMGPGSYNEQFF
TRBV6-5	TRBJ1-2	NA	CASSYSLTEKYGYTF
TRBV14	TRBJ1-2	TRBD1	CASSLTRTGGTGYTF
TRBV18	TRBJ2-7	TRBD2	CASSPNGLESHEQYF
TRBV6-5	TRBJ2-2	NA	CASSLDPNTGELFF
TRBV5-1	TRBJ2-7	NA	CASSFDSNSYEQYF
TRBV18	TRBJ2-4	NA	CASSPGAAGPSNPPSIQYF
TRBV27	TRBJ2-1	NA	CASSFWGPNEQFF
TRBV7-6	TRBJ1-1	NA	CASSLMTGSNTEAFF
TRBV5-8	TRBJ2-1	NA	CASSLRNEQFF
TRBV30	TRBJ2-7	NA	CAWKATYEQYF
TRBV11-2	TRBJ2-1	NA	CASSAGRSSYNEQFF
TRBV18	TRBJ2-7	NA	CASSPAYGRGPQEYF
TRBV9	TRBJ2-3	NA	CASGSLTDTQYF
TRBV2	TRBJ1-3	NA	CASSVDTSGNTIYF
TRBV5-1	TRBJ2-3	TRBD1	CASSRQGISTDTQYF
TRBV7-9	TRBJ2-3	TRBD1	CASSLTGQASTDTQYF
TRBV10-2	TRBJ2-7	NA	CASSQQGGYEQYF
TRBV18	TRBJ1-1	TRBD1	CASSPNRGNTEAFF
TRBV7-9	TRBJ2-1	TRBD2	CASSPREGTRQFF
TRBV5-1	TRBJ1-1	NA	CASSFTENTEAFF
TRBV30	TRBJ2-7	NA	CAWSRGTYEQYF
TRBV6-1	TRBJ2-7	NA	CASSELGRSWEQYF
TRBV18	TRBJ2-5	NA	CASSPPSQRETQYF
TRBV28	TRBJ2-7	NA	CASSTLQEQYF
TRBV4-3	TRBJ1-2	NA	CASSQDRAGVYYGYTF
TRBV11-2	TRBJ1-6	NA	CASTYGGSFNSPLHF